A selection of T cell receptor beta chains follows, all from one sample in a study of shared clonotypes between healthy human individuals. Measured with immunoSEQ multiplex PCR; TCRdb has only the in-frame clones, and not every one. The sample yields roughly 1,600,000 clones, about 98.5% seen once. Sequenced input: naive CD4+ T cells sorted from blood. The source of these receptors is a young man in good health. The CDR3 runs from the conserved cysteine through the conserved F or W. D genes are given only for firm matches. Clone size is given for some rows only: seen once, a few or many times, or a class if the clone is expanded.

>TRBV16|NA|TRBJ1-4|NA
TGTGCCAGCTCCCGATTACCCCGGGCCGATGAAAAACTGTTTTTT
CASSRLPRADEKLFF
>TRBV27|NA|TRBJ2-7|NA
TGTGCCAGCAGTTTAGTGGCTAGCGGAGGGGGAGTGCAGTACTTC
CASSLVASGGGVQYF
>TRBV5-1|NA|TRBJ2-7|TRBD1
TGCGCCAGCAGCTTCGAGGTAGGGCTGACAGGGTTCAACGAGCAGTACTTC
CASSFEVGLTGFNEQYF
>TRBV6-5|NA|TRBJ2-7|NA
TGTGCCAGCAGCCGATATTCCTACGAGCAGTACTTC
CASSRYSYEQYF
>TRBV28|NA|TRBJ1-5|NA
TGTGCCAGCGGTAGTACTGGTAGCAATCAGCCCCAGCATTTT
CASGSTGSNQPQHF
>TRBV19|NA|TRBJ2-1|TRBD2
TGTGCCAGTAGTAAAGCTAGCGGGAGTAGGCCAGGGCAGTTCTTC
CASSKASGSRPGQFF
>TRBV7-2|NA|TRBJ2-7|TRBD2
TGTGCCAGCAGCTTAGCGGGGACTAGCAACGAGCAGTACTTC
CASSLAGTSNEQYF
>TRBV15|NA|TRBJ1-3|TRBD1
TGTGCCACCAGCAGGTTTACGACAGGGGGAAACACCATATATTTT
CATSRFTTGGNTIYF
>TRBV11-3|NA|TRBJ2-5|TRBD2
TGTGCCAGCAGCTCCGGGGGGATGGCCCAAGAGACCCAGTACTTC
CASSSGGMAQETQYF
>TRBV2|NA|TRBJ2-5|TRBD1
TGTGCCAGCAGTGAGCAGGGACAGCCCGAAGAGACCCAGTACTTC
CASSEQGQPEETQYF
>TRBV10-3|NA|TRBJ2-3|TRBD1
TGTGCCATCAGTGAGAGGGGGCAGGTCGGGAATACGCAGTATTTT
CAISERGQVGNTQYF
>TRBV6-5|NA|TRBJ1-2|NA
TGTGCCAGCACCAATGGGTTTGCCCTATATGGCTACACCTTC
CASTNGFALYGYTF
>TRBV7-2|NA|TRBJ2-7|TRBD2
TGTGCCAGCACCCACCCCCAGCGGGAGGGCCAAGGGCAGTACTTC
CASTHPQREGQGQYF
>TRBV28|NA|TRBJ2-1|NA
TGTGCCAGCAGCATCACAGGGCGGTCAAACAATGAGCAGTTCTTC
CASSITGRSNNEQFF
>TRBV7-2|NA|TRBJ2-7|TRBD2
TGTGCCAGCAGCAGACTAGCGGGTCCCTACGAGCAGTACTTC
CASSRLAGPYEQYF
>TRBV30|NA|TRBJ2-7|NA
TGTGCCTGGAGTGTAAGTTCCTACGAGCAGTACTTC
CAWSVSSYEQYF
>TRBV5-8|NA|TRBJ2-1|TRBD2
TGTGCCAGCAGCTTTTCCCGGACTAGCGGTTACAATGAGCAGTTCTTC
CASSFSRTSGYNEQFF
>TRBV27|NA|TRBJ2-7|TRBD1
TGTGCCAGCAGTTTCCGGGACAGGGGCGAGCAGTACTTC
CASSFRDRGEQYF
>TRBV18|NA|TRBJ2-2|NA
TGTGCCAGCTCACCCACGGGAGTGACCGGGGAGCTGTTTTTT
CASSPTGVTGELFF
>TRBV21-1|NA|TRBJ2-7|NA
TGTGCCAGCAGCAAAATTAGCGGGATCTCCTACGAGCAGTACTTC
CASSKISGISYEQYF
>TRBV10-1|NA|TRBJ2-3|TRBD1
TGCGCCAGCAGCGCCGGGACAGGACATACAGATACGCAGTATTTT
CASSAGTGHTDTQYF
>TRBV9|NA|TRBJ2-2|NA
TGTGCCAGCAGCGTAAGGACCCCTGCGAACACCGGGGAGCTGTTTTTT
CASSVRTPANTGELFF
>TRBV6-5|NA|TRBJ1-5|TRBD1
TGTGCCAGCAGCCCAGGACAGGGGGCAAGCCAGCCCCAGCATTTT
CASSPGQGASQPQHF
>TRBV15|NA|TRBJ2-5|TRBD1
TGTGCCACCAGCCGACAGGGCCTTGAAGAGACCCAGTACTTC
CATSRQGLEETQYF
>TRBV15|once|TRBJ1-2|NA
TGTGCCACCAGCAGTCCAAACGGGATGGACTTTTTCTATGGCTACACCTTC
CATSSPNGMDFFYGYTF
>TRBV28|NA|TRBJ2-1|TRBD1
TGTGCCAGCAATAGAAACCGGGACAGGGGTCACAATGAGCAGTTCTTC
CASNRNRDRGHNEQFF
>TRBV28|NA|TRBJ2-7|NA
TGTGCCAGCGTAGTCTACCCCTACGAGCAGTACTTC
CASVVYPYEQYF
>TRBV5-6|NA|TRBJ1-1|NA
TGTGCCAGCAGCTTAGGGCTCAGACAGGCTGATCCATTGTACACTGAAGCTTTCTTT
CASSLGLRQADPLYTEAFF
>TRBV6-1|NA|TRBJ2-1|TRBD2
TGTGCCAGCAGTGAATCGGGGGGAGGGATCGATGAGCAGTTCTTC
CASSESGGGIDEQFF
>TRBV9|once|TRBJ2-1|TRBD2
TGTGCCAGCAGCGCCGAACTAGCGGGAGCGAATGAGCAGTTCTTC
CASSAELAGANEQFF
>TRBV19|NA|TRBJ2-3|NA
TGTGCCAGTAGCACTCCACGGGGGCCTCCAACAGATACGCAGTATTTT
CASSTPRGPPTDTQYF
>TRBV27|NA|TRBJ1-2|NA
TGTGCCAGCAGTTCGGGTTGGTATGGCTACACCTTC
CASSSGWYGYTF
>TRBV6-5|NA|TRBJ2-5|TRBD2
TGTGCCAGCAGTGCGGGAGGCCACCAAGAGACCCAGTACTTC
CASSAGGHQETQYF
>TRBV11-2|once|TRBJ2-7|NA
TGTGCCAGCAGCTTAGCTTGGGGCAGTTGGGCCGCCCTCTTCTACGAGCAGTACTTC
CASSLAWGSWAALFYEQYF
>TRBV5-4|NA|TRBJ2-7|NA
TGTGCCAGCAGCTTGGATGGGGGAGGTAGCCACGAGCAGTACTTC
CASSLDGGGSHEQYF
>TRBV5-6|NA|TRBJ1-2|NA
TGTGCCAGCAAAGGGCAGGGGCTTTTTAGCTATGGCTACACCTTC
CASKGQGLFSYGYTF
>TRBV6-5|NA|TRBJ2-7|NA
TGTGCCAGCACCCGAGGGCCTGGTCGTTCCTACGAGCAGTACTTC
CASTRGPGRSYEQYF
>TRBV6-5|NA|TRBJ1-3|TRBD1
TGTGCCAGCAGTCTCGGACAGGGGACGGGAAACACCATATATTTT
CASSLGQGTGNTIYF
>TRBV19|few|TRBJ1-5|NA
TGTGCCAGTAGTAGGAGGGATGGCAATCAGCCCCAGCATTTT
CASSRRDGNQPQHF
>TRBV7-8|NA|TRBJ2-1|TRBD2
TGTGCCAGCAGCCCCGGACCGTACCGTACCGGGGGGTCCTACAATGAGCAGTTCTTC
CASSPGPYRTGGSYNEQFF
>TRBV15|NA|TRBJ1-1|NA
TGTGCCACCAGCAGAGACTTAGAGTACACTGAAGCTTTCTTT
CATSRDLEYTEAFF
>TRBV7-6|NA|TRBJ1-5|NA
TGTGCCAGCAGCTTAGAGGCGGGCAATCAGCCCCAGCATTTT
CASSLEAGNQPQHF
>TRBV9|once|TRBJ2-4|TRBD1
TGTGCCAGCAGCGTAGGCGGACAGGGGTCGAGCATTCAGTACTTC
CASSVGGQGSSIQYF
>TRBV29-1|NA|TRBJ2-2|TRBD1
TGCAGCGCCGGGACAGGGGGGAACACCGGGGAGCTGTTTTTT
CSAGTGGNTGELFF
>TRBV10-3|once|TRBJ2-3|NA
TGTGCCATCAGTGAGCCCCGACTAACAGATACGCAGTATTTT
CAISEPRLTDTQYF
>TRBV18|NA|TRBJ2-7|TRBD1
TGTGCCAGCTCCCCAAAGACAGGGCCCGGCGGGGAGCAGTACTTC
CASSPKTGPGGEQYF
>TRBV9|NA|TRBJ2-5|NA
TGTGCCAGCAGCGTAGCTACTCCTAAGGGCCAAGAGACCCAGTACTTC
CASSVATPKGQETQYF
>TRBV5-6|NA|TRBJ2-1|TRBD2
TGTGCCAGCAGCCTAAGACTAGCGGCAAACAATGAGCAGTTCTTC
CASSLRLAANNEQFF
>TRBV6-5|NA|TRBJ2-1|TRBD2
TGTGCCAGCAGTTACCCCCGCTTCGGGAGGAACGATGAGCAGTTCTTC
CASSYPRFGRNDEQFF
>TRBV25-1|once|TRBJ2-1|TRBD2
TGTGCCAGCAGTGACCCCTCTAGCGGTAATGAGCAGTTCTTC
CASSDPSSGNEQFF